This T cell receptor beta chain was obtained from a study of blood T cell repertoires in COVID-19 (dated by TCRdb to between 2020 and 2021). Notes on the research overall: Samples covering the acute and convalescent phases of COVID-19 were provided by collaborators in the United States, Italy and Spain. Subjects who had been exposed to COVID-19, were actively infected with it, or had recovered from it provided the deeply sampled blood TCRbeta repertoires that made up the dataset. Samples were obtained from the ongoing ImmuneRACE study (first 160 participants) and from over a thousand subjects provided by 6 global collaborators. The material from the prospective study consisted of cDNA or gDNA derived from T cells, B-cell-depleted T cells, or PBMCs. The repertoires were made available in a free public database intended to serve as a resource for research on the immune response to SARS-CoV-2. Where HLA class I and class II types were available, the types were taken from metadata supplied by the sample provider, not from assay-based typing. Nearly every sample came with metadata listing a de-identified subject ID, COVID-19 status, age in years and sex.

Each collaborating institution followed its own protocols to collect whole blood in K2EDTA tubes. Collaborator samples were shipped for TCRbeta analysis as frozen whole blood, isolated PBMCs, or DNA extracted from either sample type. Broader findings and caveats from the paper: The amount of clinical and demographic metadata varied by source and participant and was provided uncurated.

TCRbeta CDR3 regions were amplified from genomic DNA using the immunoSEQ Assay, a bias-controlled multiplex PCR. For the original study's pipeline: The number of nucleated cells in each sample was estimated from the amplification of reference gene primers within the assay. Sequence reads were collapsed and filtered to measure the absolute abundance of every unique TCRbeta CDR3 rearrangement. For each sample, productive Simpson clonality was calculated as the square root of Simpson's diversity index across productive rearrangements. TCRdb holds this immuneACCESS table with in-frame rearrangements only. Some clones are missing; in checked studies, unresolved V genes explain under half, and the rest has no known cause. V and J calls plus clone size are reproduced from that table; the DNA served to infer D and trimming. The sample profile shows 100,000 to 130,000 clones; more than 70% of them were found once. About 4.3% of the sample lies in the top ten.

Worth noting for this clone: The clone's antigen remains unknown. Base-call qualities are not available, and no considerably larger clone is one nucleotide away.

The CDR3 numbers 12 residues from cysteine through phenylalanine. The sequence is cut down to CDR3 DNA, 36 bases in frame from base 1. The germline V gene (reference sequence) gives CDR1 as LGHDT and CDR2 as YNNKEL. The junction carries 3 bases between V and J, which are trimmed by 4 bases and 5 bases respectively. The sequence links TRBV3-1 (or the pseudogene TRBV3-2) to TRBJ1-6, with the identity of the D gene unclear. Sample: peripheral blood. The source of this sequence is a man between 65 and 85 years old with acute or convalescent COVID-19. The CDR3 protein sequence reads: CASSRDNSPLHF. The base sequence is TGTGCCAGCAGCCGAGATAATTCACCCCTCCACTTT.